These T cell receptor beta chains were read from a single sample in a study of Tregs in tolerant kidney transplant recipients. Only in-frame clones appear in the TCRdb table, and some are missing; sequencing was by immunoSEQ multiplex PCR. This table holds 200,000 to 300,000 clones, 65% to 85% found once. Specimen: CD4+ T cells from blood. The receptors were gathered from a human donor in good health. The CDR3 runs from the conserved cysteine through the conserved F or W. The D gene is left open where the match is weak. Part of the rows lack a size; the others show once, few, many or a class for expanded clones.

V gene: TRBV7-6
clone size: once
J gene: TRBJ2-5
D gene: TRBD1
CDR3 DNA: TGTGCCAGCAGCTTCCGGGGACAGGGAACAGAGACCCAGTACTTC
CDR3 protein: CASSFRGQGTETQYF

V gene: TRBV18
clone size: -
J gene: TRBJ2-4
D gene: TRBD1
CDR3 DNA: TGTGCCAGCTCACTAGATTTCCGGGACAGGGGGCGAAATAAAGTTTGGAGGGCCAAAAACATTCAGTACTTC
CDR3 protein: CASSLDFRDRGRNKVWRAKNIQYF

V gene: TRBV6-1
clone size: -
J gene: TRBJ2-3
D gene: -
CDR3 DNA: TGTGCCAGCAGCGTAACAGTGGTTGGCACAGATACGCAGTATTTT
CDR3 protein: CASSVTVVGTDTQYF

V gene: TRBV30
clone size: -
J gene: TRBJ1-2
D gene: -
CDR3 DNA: TGTGCCTGGACATCAATGGGGGGCTACACCTTC
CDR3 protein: CAWTSMGGYTF

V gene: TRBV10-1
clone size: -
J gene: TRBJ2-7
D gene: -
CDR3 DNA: TGCGCCAGCAGCGAGACTCGGAGTACCGAGCAGTACTTC
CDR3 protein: CASSETRSTEQYF

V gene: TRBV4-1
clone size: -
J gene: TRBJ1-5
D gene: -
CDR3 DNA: TGCGCCAGCAGCCAAGTCTCCCAGGGTCGTTCTCGTCAGCCCCAGCATTTT
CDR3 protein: CASSQVSQGRSRQPQHF

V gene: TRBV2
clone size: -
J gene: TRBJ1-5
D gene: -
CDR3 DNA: TGTGCCAGCACAACGGGCTATAGCAATCAGCCCCAGCATTTT
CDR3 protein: CASTTGYSNQPQHF

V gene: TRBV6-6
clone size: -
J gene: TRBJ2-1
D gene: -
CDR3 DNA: TGTGCCAGCAGTTATGACGGATACAATGAGCAGTTCTTC
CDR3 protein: CASSYDGYNEQFF

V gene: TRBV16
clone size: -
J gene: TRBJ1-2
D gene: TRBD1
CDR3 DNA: TGTGCCAGCAGCCACTCAGGGGGCGCGAGCTATGGCTACACCTTC
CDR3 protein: CASSHSGGASYGYTF

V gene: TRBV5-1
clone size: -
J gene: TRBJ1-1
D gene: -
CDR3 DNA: TGCGCCAGCAGCTTGGTGGGGGGGAACACTGAAGCTTTCTTT
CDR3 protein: CASSLVGGNTEAFF

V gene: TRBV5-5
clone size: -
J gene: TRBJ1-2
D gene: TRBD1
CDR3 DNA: TGTGCCAGCAGGACGGGACAGGGGTACCTCTATGGCTACACCTTC
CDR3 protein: CASRTGQGYLYGYTF

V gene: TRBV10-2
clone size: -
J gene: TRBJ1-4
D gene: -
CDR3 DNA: TGCGCCAGCACTCCAGTAAGGGATGAAAAACTGTTTTTT
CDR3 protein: CASTPVRDEKLFF

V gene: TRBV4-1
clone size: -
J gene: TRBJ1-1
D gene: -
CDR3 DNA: TGCGCCAGCAGCCGGGAAGGACAGAGCCAATGGGGCACTGAAGCTTTCTTT
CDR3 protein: CASSREGQSQWGTEAFF